A selection of T cell receptor beta chains follows, all from one sample in a study of blood T cell repertoires in COVID-19. TCRdb keeps only in-frame clones here, not all; method: immunoSEQ multiplex PCR. The data show roughly 39,000 clones, with around 87% seen just once and about 10% held by the top ten. Material for sequencing was peripheral blood. The receptors here all came from a young man with active or convalescent COVID-19. Each CDR3 is given with its conserved first and last residue. Each record gives: CDR3 protein, CDR3 DNA, clone size, J gene, D gene, V gene. D genes are given only for firm matches. Some rows have no size entry. The others give once, few or many, or a class for an expanded clone.

CDR3aa: CASTRAQGKNQPQHF
CDR3nt: TGTGCCAGCACCCGGGCGCAGGGCAAAAATCAGCCCCAGCATTTT
abundance: .
j_gene: TRBJ1-5
d_gene: .
v_gene: TRBV5-8

CDR3aa: CASSLGQSGANVLTF
CDR3nt: TGTGCCAGCAGTTTGGGACAGTCTGGGGCCAACGTCCTGACTTTC
abundance: .
j_gene: TRBJ2-6
d_gene: TRBD1
v_gene: TRBV6-5

CDR3aa: CASSFSAGITEAFF
CDR3nt: TGTGCCAGCAGCTTTAGTGCAGGGATCACTGAAGCTTTCTTT
abundance: .
j_gene: TRBJ1-1
d_gene: .
v_gene: TRBV7-9

CDR3aa: CASTNRTDTQYF
CDR3nt: TGTGCCAGCACTAATCGCACAGATACGCAGTATTTT
abundance: .
j_gene: TRBJ2-3
d_gene: .
v_gene: TRBV12-3/TRBV12-4

CDR3aa: CAISELTLGTRNEQFF
CDR3nt: TGTGCCATCAGTGAGCTTACTCTTGGGACAAGGAATGAGCAGTTCTTC
abundance: .
j_gene: TRBJ2-1
d_gene: .
v_gene: TRBV10-3

CDR3aa: CASSSTDSIQETQYF
CDR3nt: TGTGCCAGCAGCTCCACGGACAGTATACAAGAGACCCAGTACTTC
abundance: .
j_gene: TRBJ2-5
d_gene: .
v_gene: TRBV7-8

CDR3aa: CASSLFLEVVELFF
CDR3nt: TGTGCCAGCAGCTTATTCCTGGAGGTTGTGGAACTGTTCTTC
abundance: few
j_gene: TRBJ2-1
d_gene: .
v_gene: TRBV7-9

CDR3aa: CATNPGLAGGPEYTQYF
CDR3nt: TGTGCCACCAACCCGGGACTAGCGGGGGGGCCTGAATATACGCAGTATTTT
abundance: .
j_gene: TRBJ2-3
d_gene: TRBD2
v_gene: TRBV2

CDR3aa: CASSLEDGYGYTF
CDR3nt: TGTGCCAGCAGCCTGGAGGACGGCTATGGCTACACCTTC
abundance: .
j_gene: TRBJ1-2
d_gene: .
v_gene: TRBV11-3

CDR3aa: CASSRGQGAFF
CDR3nt: TGTGCCAGCAGTAGAGGACAGGGGGCTTTCTTT
abundance: .
j_gene: TRBJ1-1
d_gene: TRBD1
v_gene: TRBV4-2